This T cell receptor (beta chain) emerged from a study of CD8 T cells in Susac syndrome. The germline V and J ends were trimmed by 4 bases and 5 bases, with 17 bases remaining between them. The CDR3 extends over 15 amino acids. The germline CDR1 and CDR2 sequences are SEHNR and FQNEAQ (reference sequence). The study sequenced TCR beta in blood CD8+ and CD4+ T cells. While CD8+ and CD4+ T cells were isolated negatively, TEMRA cells were enriched by FACS. With random hexamers, roughly 0.45 to 1 ug RNA was reverse transcribed. TCRdb reanalysed the immunoSEQ multiplex PCR reads using MiXCR and keeps one entry per CDR3 protein. The sample holds some 63,000 distinct CDR3 sequences, approximately 96% seen once. A word on this clonotype: Its antigen is still unknown.

Whole-study findings and limits: As the study acknowledged, the number of individuals who were part of its TCR sequencing and HLA analysis was relatively small.

Input material: CD8+ T cells from PBMCs. The V call is TRBV7-9, the J call TRBJ2-5; D is possibly TRBD1 or TRBD2 (5 bases each). This TCR came from a human donor with multiple sclerosis. The CDR3 loop is CASSSAEAGKETQYF. Here the CDR3 DNA reads TGTGCCAGCAGCTCCGCGGAGGCAGGGAAGGAGACCCAGTACTTC.